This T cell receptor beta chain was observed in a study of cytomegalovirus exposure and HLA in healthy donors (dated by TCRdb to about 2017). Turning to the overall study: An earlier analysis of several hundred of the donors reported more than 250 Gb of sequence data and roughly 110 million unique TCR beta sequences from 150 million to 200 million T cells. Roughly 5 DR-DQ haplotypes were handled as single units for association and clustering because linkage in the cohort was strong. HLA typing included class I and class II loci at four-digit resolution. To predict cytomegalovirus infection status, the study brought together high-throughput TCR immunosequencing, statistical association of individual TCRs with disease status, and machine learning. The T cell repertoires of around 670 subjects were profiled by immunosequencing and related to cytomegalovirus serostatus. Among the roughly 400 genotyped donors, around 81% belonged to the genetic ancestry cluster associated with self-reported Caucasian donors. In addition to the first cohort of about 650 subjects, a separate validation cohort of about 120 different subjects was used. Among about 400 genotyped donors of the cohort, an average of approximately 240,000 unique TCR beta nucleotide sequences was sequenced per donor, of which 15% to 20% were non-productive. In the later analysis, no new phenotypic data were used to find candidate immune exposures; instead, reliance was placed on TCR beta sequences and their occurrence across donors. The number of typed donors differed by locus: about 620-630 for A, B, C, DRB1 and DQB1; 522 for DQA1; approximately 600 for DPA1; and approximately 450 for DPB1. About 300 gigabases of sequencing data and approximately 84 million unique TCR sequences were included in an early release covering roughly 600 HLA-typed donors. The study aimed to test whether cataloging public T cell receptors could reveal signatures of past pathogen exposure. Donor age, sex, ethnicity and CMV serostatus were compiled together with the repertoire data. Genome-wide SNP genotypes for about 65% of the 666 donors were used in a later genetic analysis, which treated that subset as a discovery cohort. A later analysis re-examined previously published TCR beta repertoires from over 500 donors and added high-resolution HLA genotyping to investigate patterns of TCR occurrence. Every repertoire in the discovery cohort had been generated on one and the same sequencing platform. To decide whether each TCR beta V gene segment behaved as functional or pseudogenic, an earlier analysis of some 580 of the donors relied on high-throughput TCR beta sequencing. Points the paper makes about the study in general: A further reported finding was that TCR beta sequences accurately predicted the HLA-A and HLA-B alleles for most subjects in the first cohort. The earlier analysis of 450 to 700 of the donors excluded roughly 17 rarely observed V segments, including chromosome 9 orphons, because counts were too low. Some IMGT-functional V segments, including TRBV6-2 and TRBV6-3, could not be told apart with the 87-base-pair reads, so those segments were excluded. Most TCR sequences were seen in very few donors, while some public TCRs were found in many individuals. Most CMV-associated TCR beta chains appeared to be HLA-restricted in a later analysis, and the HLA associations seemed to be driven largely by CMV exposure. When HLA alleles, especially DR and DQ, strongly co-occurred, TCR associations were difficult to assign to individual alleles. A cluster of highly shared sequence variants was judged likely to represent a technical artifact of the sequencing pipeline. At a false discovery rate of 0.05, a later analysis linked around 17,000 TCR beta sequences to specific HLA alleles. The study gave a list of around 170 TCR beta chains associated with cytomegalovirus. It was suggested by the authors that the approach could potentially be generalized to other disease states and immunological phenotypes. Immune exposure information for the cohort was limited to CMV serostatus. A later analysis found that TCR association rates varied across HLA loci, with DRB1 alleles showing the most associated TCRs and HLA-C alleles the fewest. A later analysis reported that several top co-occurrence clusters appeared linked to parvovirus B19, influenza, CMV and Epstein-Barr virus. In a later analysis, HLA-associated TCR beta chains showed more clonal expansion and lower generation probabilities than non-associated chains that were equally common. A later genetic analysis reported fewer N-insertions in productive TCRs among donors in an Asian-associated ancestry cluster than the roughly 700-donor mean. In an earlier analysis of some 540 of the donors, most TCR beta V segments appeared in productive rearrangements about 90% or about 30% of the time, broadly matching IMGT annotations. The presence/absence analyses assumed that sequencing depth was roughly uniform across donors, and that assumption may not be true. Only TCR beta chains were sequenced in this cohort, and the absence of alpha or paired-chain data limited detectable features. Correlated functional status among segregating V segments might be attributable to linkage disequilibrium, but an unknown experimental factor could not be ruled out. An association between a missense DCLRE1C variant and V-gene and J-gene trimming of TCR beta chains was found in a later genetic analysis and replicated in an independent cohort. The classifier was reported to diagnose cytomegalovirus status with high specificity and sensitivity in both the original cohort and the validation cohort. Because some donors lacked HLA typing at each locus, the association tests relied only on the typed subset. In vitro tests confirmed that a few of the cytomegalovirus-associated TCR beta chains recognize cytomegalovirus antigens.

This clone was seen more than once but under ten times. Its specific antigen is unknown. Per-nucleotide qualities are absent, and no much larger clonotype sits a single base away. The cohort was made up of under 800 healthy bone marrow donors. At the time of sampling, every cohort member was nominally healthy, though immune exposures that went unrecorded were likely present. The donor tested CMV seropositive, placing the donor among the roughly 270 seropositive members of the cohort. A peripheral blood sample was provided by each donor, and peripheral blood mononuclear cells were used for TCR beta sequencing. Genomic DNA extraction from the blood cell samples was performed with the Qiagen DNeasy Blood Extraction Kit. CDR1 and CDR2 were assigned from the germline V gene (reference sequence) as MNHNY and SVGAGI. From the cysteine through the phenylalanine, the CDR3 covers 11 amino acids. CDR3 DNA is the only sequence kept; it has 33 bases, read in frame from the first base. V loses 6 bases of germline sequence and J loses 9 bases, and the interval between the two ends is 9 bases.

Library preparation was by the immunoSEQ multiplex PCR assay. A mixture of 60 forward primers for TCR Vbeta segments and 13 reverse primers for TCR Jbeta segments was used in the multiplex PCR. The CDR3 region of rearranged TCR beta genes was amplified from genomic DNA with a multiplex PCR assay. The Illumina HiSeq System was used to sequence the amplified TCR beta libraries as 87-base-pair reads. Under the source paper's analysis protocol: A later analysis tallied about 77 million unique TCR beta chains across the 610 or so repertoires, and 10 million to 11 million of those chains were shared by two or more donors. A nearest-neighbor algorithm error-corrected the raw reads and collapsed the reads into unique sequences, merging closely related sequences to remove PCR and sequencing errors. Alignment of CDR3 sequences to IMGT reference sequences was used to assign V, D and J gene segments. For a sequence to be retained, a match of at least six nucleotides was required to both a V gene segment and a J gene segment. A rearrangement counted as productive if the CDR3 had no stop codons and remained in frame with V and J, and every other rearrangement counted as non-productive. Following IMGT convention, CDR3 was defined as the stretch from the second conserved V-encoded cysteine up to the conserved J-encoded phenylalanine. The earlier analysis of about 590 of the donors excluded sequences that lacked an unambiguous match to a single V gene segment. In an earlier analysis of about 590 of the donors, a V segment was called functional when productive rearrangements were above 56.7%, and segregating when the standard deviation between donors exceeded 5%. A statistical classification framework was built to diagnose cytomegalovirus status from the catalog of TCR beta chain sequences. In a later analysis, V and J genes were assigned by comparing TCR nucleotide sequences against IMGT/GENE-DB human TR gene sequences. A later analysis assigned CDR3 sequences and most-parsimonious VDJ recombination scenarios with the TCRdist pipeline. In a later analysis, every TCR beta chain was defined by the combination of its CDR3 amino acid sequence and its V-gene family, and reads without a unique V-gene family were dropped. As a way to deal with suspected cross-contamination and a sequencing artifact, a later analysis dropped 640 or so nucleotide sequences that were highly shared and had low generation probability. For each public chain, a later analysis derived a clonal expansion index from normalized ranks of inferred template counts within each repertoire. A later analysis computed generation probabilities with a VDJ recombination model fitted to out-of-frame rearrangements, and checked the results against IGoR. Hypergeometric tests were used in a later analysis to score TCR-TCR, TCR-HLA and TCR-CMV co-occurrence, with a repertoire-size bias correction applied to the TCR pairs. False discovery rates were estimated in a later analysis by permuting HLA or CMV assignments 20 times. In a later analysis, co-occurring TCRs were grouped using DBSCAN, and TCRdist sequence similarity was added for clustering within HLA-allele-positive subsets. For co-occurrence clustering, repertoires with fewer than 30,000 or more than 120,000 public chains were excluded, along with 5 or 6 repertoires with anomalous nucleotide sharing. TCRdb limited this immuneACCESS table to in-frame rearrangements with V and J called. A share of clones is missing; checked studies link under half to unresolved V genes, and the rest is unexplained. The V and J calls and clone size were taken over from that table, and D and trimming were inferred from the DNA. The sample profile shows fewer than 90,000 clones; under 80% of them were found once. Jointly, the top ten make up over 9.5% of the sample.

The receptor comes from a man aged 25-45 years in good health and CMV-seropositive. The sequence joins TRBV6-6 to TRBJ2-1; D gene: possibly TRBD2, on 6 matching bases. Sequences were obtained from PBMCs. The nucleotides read TGTGCCAGCAGCCACGGGGGTGAGCAGTTCTTC. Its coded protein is CASSHGGEQFF.